This T cell receptor beta chain was sequenced during a study of T-cell memory formation after mild COVID-19. General study findings and limits: Clones contracting across day 15 to 85 had a balanced CD4/CD8 profile; later expanding clones leaned CD4+. Memory from before infection featured some responding clones, which suggests cross-reactive memory joined.

CDR1 and CDR2 (germline): LGHNA, YSLEER. V was clipped by 0 bases and J by 4 bases; unmatched bases: 13. This CDR3 has 19 residues. TCR alpha and TCR beta cDNA libraries carrying sample barcodes and UMIs were produced by 5'RACE using constant-segment primers. TCRdb fed the 5' RACE reads into MiXCR, producing one record per CDR3 protein. This table holds 350,000 to 500,000 distinct CDR3 sequences, around 19% found once. This clonotype has only one observation. Its antigen is undetermined. The chain carries TRBV4-3 and TRBJ2-2; 8 nucleotides line up with TRBD2. The TCR sequence derives from an adult woman who had mild COVID-19 (a few samples of this study predate the infection). Cell type and time point are not known. Sequencing input: PBMCs or a T cell subset sorted from them (not recorded which). The CDR3 loop reads CASSQDLFQAGVRTGELFF. CDR3 in DNA: TGCGCCAGCAGCCAAGATCTTTTTCAAGCGGGAGTACGCACCGGGGAGCTGTTTTTT.